This entry lists 5 T cell receptor beta chains sequenced from one sample in a study of cytomegalovirus exposure and HLA in healthy donors. Primers: 60 Vbeta forward and 13 Jbeta reverse. The repertoire was sequenced with immunoSEQ multiplex PCR; TCRdb's copy has only in-frame clones and lacks some. This sample has approximately 40,000 clones, with 86% found just once. What was sequenced was PBMCs. These receptors all stem from a woman aged 40 to 50 in good health and CMV-seropositive.

The chain is built from TRBV28 and TRBJ2-5; 7 positions match TRBD2. The CDR3 runs to 14 residues. J was trimmed by 1 base and V by 1 base; bases with no gene match: 0. CDR1 and CDR2 (germline): MDHEN, SYDVKM. CDR3 residues: CASSLSGGQETQYF. In DNA form, the CDR3 reads TGTGCCAGCAGTTTATCGGGGGGCCAAGAGACCCAGTACTTC.

V and J are TRBV5-1 and TRBJ2-3; a weak D match, TRBD1 (6 bases). Trimming cost V 0 bases and J 2 bases, with 10 bases left between them. The CDR3 loop spans 15 amino acids. Germline CDR1 reads SGHRS; CDR2 reads YFSETQ. The CDR3 is CASSLGQGTTDTQYF. The CDR3 DNA reads as TGCGCCAGCAGCTTGGGTCAGGGGACCACAGATACGCAGTATTTT.

This clone has just a few counts. The chain is built from TRBV7-9 and TRBJ2-7; D perhaps matches TRBD1 (5 bases). This CDR3 has 15 amino acids. The germline V and J ends were trimmed by 4 bases and 1 base, with 14 bases remaining between them. Germline V CDR1 and CDR2: SEHNR, FQNEAQ (reference sequence). The CDR3 DNA is TGTGCCAGCAGCTCCGACCAGGGATTTTCCTACGAGCAGTACTTC. This codes for CASSSDQGFSYEQYF.

The chain is built from TRBV15 and TRBJ2-1; a weak D match, TRBD2 (6 bases). Germline CDR1 and CDR2: LNHNV and YYDKDF (reference sequence). The CDR3 covers 15 residues. V was shortened by 3 bases and J by 1 base, with 10 bases between the two germline ends. DNA for the CDR3: TGTGCCACCAGCAGGGCGGCGGGGTCCTACAATGAGCAGTTCTTC. This sequence encodes CATSRAAGSYNEQFF.

The V gene is TRBV7-2, the J gene TRBJ2-7, with D perhaps matching TRBD2 (6 bases). V dropped 5 bases and J dropped 3 bases, with 14 bases sitting between them. The CDR3 has 14 amino acids. Germline assignment: CDR1 SGHTA and CDR2 FQGNSA. This chain's CDR3 is CASSPLGRIYEQYF. The CDR3 DNA reads as TGTGCCAGCAGCCCCCTAGGGAGGATCTACGAGCAGTACTTC.